The rows below give T cell receptor beta chains drawn from one sample of a study of OX40 agonist ivuxolimab in advanced cancers. Clones were read by immunoSEQ multiplex PCR, and TCRdb kept only the in-frame ones, dropping some. The repertoire holds approximately 80,000 clones, with around 87% as singletons. Sequenced material: CD4+ or CD8+ T cells sorted from blood, taken in a trial of the OX40 agonist ivuxolimab. Receptors were obtained from an adult with an advanced solid tumor such as melanoma, head and neck, liver or kidney cancer. Each CDR3 is given with its conserved first and last residue. D genes are given only for firm matches. The size field is filled for only some rows; it gives once, few, many or a size class.

>TRBJ2-2|TRBV19|NA|NA
TGTGCCAGTAGTTTGGGAACCGGGGAGCTGTTTTTT
CASSLGTGELFF
>TRBJ1-1|TRBV18|NA|NA
TGTGCCAGCTCACCACCGGGGTCAGGCGCTGAAGCTTTCTTT
CASSPPGSGAEAFF
>TRBJ2-2|TRBV4-1|NA|few
TGCGCCAGCAGACGACAGGCGAACACCGGGGAGCTGTTTTTT
CASRRQANTGELFF
>TRBJ2-7|TRBV7-2|NA|NA
TGTGCCAGCGGATCTTCCGACGGATCCTCCTACGAGCAGTACTTC
CASGSSDGSSYEQYF
>TRBJ2-2|TRBV11-3|TRBD1|NA
TGTGCCAGCAGCTTACAGGGGGCTGCCGGGGAGCTGTTTTTT
CASSLQGAAGELFF
>TRBJ2-4|TRBV6-1|TRBD2|NA
TGTGCCAGCAGTGAAACCCTAGCGGGAAACATTCAGTACTTC
CASSETLAGNIQYF
>TRBJ2-3|TRBV6-1|NA|NA
TGTGCCAGCAGGGGGGGGCTCTTCACAGATACGCAGTATTTT
CASRGGLFTDTQYF
>TRBJ1-4|TRBV6-6|TRBD1|NA
TGTGCCAGCACCGACAGGGGGGTGGAAAAACTGTTTTTT
CASTDRGVEKLFF
>TRBJ1-1|TRBV28|NA|once
TGTGCCAGCAGCGCTCACAGGGACAACACTGAAGCTTTCTTT
CASSAHRDNTEAFF
>TRBJ1-5|TRBV2|NA|NA
TGTGCCAGCAGTGAACAGGCTTGGGTGACCCGCAATCAGCCCCAGCATTTT
CASSEQAWVTRNQPQHF
>TRBJ2-3|TRBV4-2|NA|NA
TGTGCCAGCAGCCAAGGCAGGCGGGACAAAAGGGATACGCAGTATTTT
CASSQGRRDKRDTQYF
>TRBJ1-2|TRBV4-3|NA|NA
TGCGCCAGCAGCCAGCCGCGGGACGGCCTCTATGGCTACACCTTC
CASSQPRDGLYGYTF
>TRBJ1-5|TRBV29-1|NA|once
TGCAGCGTTGCCCAGGGTCTCGATCAGCCCCAGCATTTT
CSVAQGLDQPQHF
>TRBJ2-7|TRBV7-2|TRBD2|NA
TGTGCCAGCAGAAATAGCGGGCCTTCCTACGAGCAGTACTTC
CASRNSGPSYEQYF
>TRBJ1-5|TRBV6-1|NA|NA
TGTGCCAGCATGCGGGATAGCAATCAGCCCCAGCATTTT
CASMRDSNQPQHF
>TRBJ1-1|TRBV11-1|NA|once
TGTGCCAGCAGCGGACCCGGGGGTGAGGGAAACACTGAAGCTTTCTTT
CASSGPGGEGNTEAFF
>TRBJ2-3|TRBV5-1|TRBD1|NA
TGCGCCAGCGGGACAGGGAATACGCAGTATTTT
CASGTGNTQYF
>TRBJ1-5|TRBV5-5|NA|NA
TGTGCCAGCAGCCGAGGGGGGAGGGGTCATCAGCCCCAGCATTTT
CASSRGGRGHQPQHF
>TRBJ1-2|TRBV27|NA|NA
TGTGCCAGCAGTAGACAGGAGAACTATGGCTACACCTTC
CASSRQENYGYTF
>TRBJ2-1|TRBV7-2|TRBD1|NA
TGTGCCAGCAGCTTAGCCGGGGACAGTAGTCAGTTCTTC
CASSLAGDSSQFF
>TRBJ2-7|TRBV28|TRBD1|NA
TGTGCCAGCCGCCACCCCGGGACAGGGGTCCACGAGCAGTACTTC
CASRHPGTGVHEQYF
>TRBJ2-3|TRBV18|TRBD2|once
TGTGCCAGCTCACCGACTAGCGGGAGGAACTTCCCGCAGTATTTT
CASSPTSGRNFPQYF
>TRBJ1-6|TRBV7-6|NA|NA
TGTGCCAGCAGCTTAGCTCGTTCACCCCTCCACTTT
CASSLARSPLHF
>TRBJ2-7|TRBV5-1|TRBD2|NA
TGCGCCAGCAGCTTGGCTAGCGGGAGAAACGAGCAGTACTTC
CASSLASGRNEQYF
>TRBJ2-5|TRBV5-1|TRBD2|NA
TGCGCCAGCAGCCCCCTAGCGGGAGGGACCGGAGAGACCCAGTACTTC
CASSPLAGGTGETQYF
>TRBJ1-2|TRBV29-1|NA|NA
TGCAGCGTTGTAGGGGGGAACTATGGCTACACCTTC
CSVVGGNYGYTF
>TRBJ1-5|TRBV28|NA|NA
TGTGCCAGCAGCAACCCTTCCGGACGACTGCCCCAGCATTTT
CASSNPSGRLPQHF
>TRBJ1-4|TRBV12-5|NA|once
TGTGCTAGTGCTCCCACAGGGTTGGGTGAAAAACTGTTTTTT
CASAPTGLGEKLFF
>TRBJ1-1|TRBV4-3|NA|NA
TGCGCCAGCAGCCAAGGTCCAGGTAGCACTGAAGCTTTCTTT
CASSQGPGSTEAFF
>TRBJ2-3|TRBV5-4|TRBD1|NA
TGTGCCAGCAGACCTGGACAGGGTATCGGCACAGATACGCAGTATTTT
CASRPGQGIGTDTQYF
>TRBJ2-7|TRBV2|NA|NA
TGTGCCAGCAGCGCTCAACCGGGACAAGGCGAGCAGTACTTC
CASSAQPGQGEQYF
>TRBJ2-7|TRBV7-8|TRBD2|NA
TGTGCCAGCGCGGGCGGGAGCTCCTACGAGCAGTACTTC
CASAGGSSYEQYF
>TRBJ2-1|TRBV7-9|TRBD2|NA
TGTGCCAGCAGCTTTTCTAGCGGGATAGGATCCTACAATGAGCAGTTCTTC
CASSFSSGIGSYNEQFF
>TRBJ2-6|TRBV10-1|NA|once
TGCGCCAGCAGTGAGTCAGCTAGCTCTGGGGCCAACGTCCTGACTTTC
CASSESASSGANVLTF
>TRBJ2-7|TRBV7-6|TRBD2|NA
TGTGCCAGCAGCCAGAGACTAGCGGGAGCCGAGCAGTACTTC
CASSQRLAGAEQYF
>TRBJ1-2|TRBV19|NA|NA
TGTGCCAGTAGTCTCCGGGGGGGCGGCTATGGCTACACCTTC
CASSLRGGGYGYTF
>TRBJ2-5|TRBV29-1|NA|NA
TGCAGCGTGGTGAGGGGACTCTGGAGTGAGCAGTACTTC
CSVVRGLWSEQYF
>TRBJ2-7|TRBV7-2|NA|NA
TGTGCCAGCAGCCAGTCCCCCAGCAGCGCCTACGAGCAGTACTTC
CASSQSPSSAYEQYF
>TRBJ2-7|TRBV5-6|NA|NA
TGTGCCAGCAGCCCTTCCGTCTACGAGCAGTACTTC
CASSPSVYEQYF
>TRBJ2-2|TRBV7-8|NA|NA
TGTGCCAGCAGCGTGAGCCACGGGCGGTCCGGGGAGCTGTTTTTT
CASSVSHGRSGELFF
>TRBJ2-1|TRBV28|TRBD2|NA
TGTGCCAGCAGTCTACTAGCGGGAGGATACAATGAGCAGTTCTTC
CASSLLAGGYNEQFF
>TRBJ1-2|TRBV2|NA|NA
TGTGCCAGCAAAATCCGGGGGATTAACTATGGCTACACCTTC
CASKIRGINYGYTF
>TRBJ2-3|TRBV15|TRBD2|NA
TGTGCCACCAGCGCTCGGGGTTTGGCTAGCGGGTTCACAGATACGCAGTATTTT
CATSARGLASGFTDTQYF
>TRBJ1-2|TRBV29-1|TRBD1|NA
TGCAGCGTTGAAAACGGGGACAGTCCTAACTATGGCTACACCTTC
CSVENGDSPNYGYTF
>TRBJ1-3|TRBV4-3|NA|NA
TGCGCCAGCAGCCAGAGTGGCGGGGGCCCTGGAAACACCATATATTTT
CASSQSGGGPGNTIYF
>TRBJ2-2|TRBV7-8|TRBD1|once
TGTGCCAGCCGAGGGACAGCGAACACCGGGGAGCTGTTTTTT
CASRGTANTGELFF
>TRBJ2-3|TRBV5-1|TRBD2|NA
TGCGCCAGCAGCCCGGGACTAGCGGGACTAGATACGCAGTATTTT
CASSPGLAGLDTQYF
>TRBJ2-7|TRBV7-2|TRBD2|once
TGTGCCAGCAGCCTAAGCGGGAACTCCTACGAGCAGTACTTC
CASSLSGNSYEQYF
>TRBJ1-2|TRBV5-1|NA|once
TGCGCCAGCAGCGCCGGTACAGCTAACTATGGCTACACCTTC
CASSAGTANYGYTF
>TRBJ1-3|TRBV5-8|NA|NA
TGTGCCAGCAGCTTGGGCGGGTTGTCCGGAAACACCATATATTTT
CASSLGGLSGNTIYF
>TRBJ1-5|TRBV7-2|NA|NA
TGTGCCAGCAGCTTAGTGGGGGGGGGAAATCAGCCCCAGCATTTT
CASSLVGGGNQPQHF
>TRBJ2-2|TRBV7-3|NA|NA
TGTGCCAGCAGTCCTTCGGAGCAGACCGGGGAGCTGTTTTTT
CASSPSEQTGELFF